This TCR beta chain emerged from a study of neurological immune-mediated disorders. The study's findings and limits: HTLV-1-associated myelopathy had the most TCR clonal expansion, while multiple sclerosis had the least, a level that fell below healthy controls.

CDR3 size: 16 residues. Trimming cost V 6 bases and J 1 base; bases outside gene matches: 7. Germline V lookup: CDR1 SGHRS, CDR2 YFSETQ. At least ten counts were recorded for this clonotype. Its antigen is unknown. The cDNA was synthesized by means of template-switch 5'RACE, which was carried out with 10-nucleotide random UMIs. TCRdb reprocessed the 5' RACE reads via MiXCR and lists one record per CDR3 protein. The sample lists tens of thousands of distinct CDR3 sequences; under 4.5% were seen once. Time point meaning: longitudinal time-point 3. The receptor was isolated from a woman aged 60-70 years with multiple sclerosis. The chain couples TRBV5-1 to TRBJ2-1; 10 nucleotides agree with TRBD1. The sequenced sample was PBMCs. This CDR3 is CASNGQGVLSYNEQFF. In nucleotides, the CDR3 is TGCGCCAGCAATGGACAGGGGGTTCTTTCCTACAATGAGCAGTTCTTC.